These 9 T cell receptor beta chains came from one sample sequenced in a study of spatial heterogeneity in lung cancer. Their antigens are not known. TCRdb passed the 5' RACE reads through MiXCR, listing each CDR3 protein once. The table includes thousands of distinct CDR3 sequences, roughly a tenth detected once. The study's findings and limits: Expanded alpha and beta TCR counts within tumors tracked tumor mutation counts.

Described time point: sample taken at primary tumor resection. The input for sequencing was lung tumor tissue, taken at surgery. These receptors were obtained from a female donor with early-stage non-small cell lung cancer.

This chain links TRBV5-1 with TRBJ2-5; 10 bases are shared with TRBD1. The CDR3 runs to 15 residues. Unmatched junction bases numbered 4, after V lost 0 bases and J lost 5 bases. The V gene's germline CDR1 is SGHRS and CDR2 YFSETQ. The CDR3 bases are TGCGCCAGCAGCTTGGCGACAGGGGGCCTGGAGACCCAGTACTTC. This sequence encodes CASSLATGGLETQYF. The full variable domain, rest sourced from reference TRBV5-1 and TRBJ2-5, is KAGVTQTPRYLIKTRGQQVTLSCSPISGHRSVSWYQQTPGQGLQFLFEYFSETQRNKGNFPGRFSGRQFSNSRSEMNVSTLELGDSALYLCASSLATGGLETQYFGPGTRLLVL.

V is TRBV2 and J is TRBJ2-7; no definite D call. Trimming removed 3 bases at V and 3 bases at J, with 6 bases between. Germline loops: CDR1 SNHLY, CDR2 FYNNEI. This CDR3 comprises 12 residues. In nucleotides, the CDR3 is TGTGCCAGCAGTGACCCCCACTACGAGCAGTACTTC. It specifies CASSDPHYEQYF.

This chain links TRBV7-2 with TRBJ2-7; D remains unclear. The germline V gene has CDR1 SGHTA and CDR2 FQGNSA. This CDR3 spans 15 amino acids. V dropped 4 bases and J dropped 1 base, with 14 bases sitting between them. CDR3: CASSSPQQGSYEQYF. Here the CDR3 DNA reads TGTGCCAGCAGCTCACCCCAACAAGGTTCCTACGAGCAGTACTTC.

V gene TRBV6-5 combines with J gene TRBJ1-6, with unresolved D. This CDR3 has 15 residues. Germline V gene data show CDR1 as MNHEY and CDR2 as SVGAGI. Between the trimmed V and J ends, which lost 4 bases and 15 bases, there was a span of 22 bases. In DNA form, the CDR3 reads TGTGCCAGCAGTTTCCGGGCCCAGAGCACTCTTCTCCTCCACTTT. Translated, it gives CASSFRAQSTLLLHF.

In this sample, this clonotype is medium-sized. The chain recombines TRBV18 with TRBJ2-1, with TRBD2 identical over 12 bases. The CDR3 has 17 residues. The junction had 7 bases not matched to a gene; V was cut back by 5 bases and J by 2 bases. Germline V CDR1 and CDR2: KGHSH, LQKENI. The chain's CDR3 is CASSSRLAGEAYNEQFF. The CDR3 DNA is TGTGCCAGCTCATCGAGACTAGCGGGGGAGGCCTACAATGAGCAGTTCTTC.

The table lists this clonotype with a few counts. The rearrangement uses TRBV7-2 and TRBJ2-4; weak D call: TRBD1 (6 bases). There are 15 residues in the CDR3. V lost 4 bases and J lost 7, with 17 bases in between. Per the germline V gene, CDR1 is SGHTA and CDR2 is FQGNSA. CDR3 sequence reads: CASSSTTGPMNIQYF. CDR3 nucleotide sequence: TGTGCCAGCAGCTCAACGACAGGTCCCATGAACATTCAGTACTTC. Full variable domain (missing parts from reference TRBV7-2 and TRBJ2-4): GAGVSQSPSNKVTEKGKDVELRCDPISGHTALYWYRQSLGQGLEFLIYFQGNSAPDKSGLPSDRFSAERTGGSVSTLTIQRTQQEDSAVYLCASSSTTGPMNIQYFGAGTRLSVL.

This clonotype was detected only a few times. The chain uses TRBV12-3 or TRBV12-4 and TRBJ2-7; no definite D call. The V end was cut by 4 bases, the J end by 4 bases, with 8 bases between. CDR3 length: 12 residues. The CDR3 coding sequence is TGTGCCAGCAGTTCACTGCCGTACGAGCAGTACTTC. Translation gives CASSSLPYEQYF.

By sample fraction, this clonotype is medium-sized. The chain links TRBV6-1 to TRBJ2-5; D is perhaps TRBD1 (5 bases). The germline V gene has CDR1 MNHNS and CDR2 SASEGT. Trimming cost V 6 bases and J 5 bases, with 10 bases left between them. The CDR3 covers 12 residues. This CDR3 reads CASSAGYETQYF. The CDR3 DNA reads TGTGCCAGCAGCGCAGGGTATGAGACCCAGTACTTC.

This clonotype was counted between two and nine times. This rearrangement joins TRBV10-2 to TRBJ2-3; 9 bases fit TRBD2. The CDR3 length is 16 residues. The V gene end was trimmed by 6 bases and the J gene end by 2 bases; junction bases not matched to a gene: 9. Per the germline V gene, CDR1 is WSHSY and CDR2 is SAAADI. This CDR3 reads CASRASTSGPTDTQYF. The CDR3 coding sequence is TGCGCCAGCAGAGCATCGACTAGCGGACCCACAGATACGCAGTATTTT.